Following are 8 T cell receptor beta chains from one sample sequenced in a study of blood T cell repertoires in COVID-19 (TCRdb year 2020). Library method: the immunoSEQ multiplex PCR assay. TCRdb re-hosts the immuneACCESS table, in-frame sequences only. Its copies lack some clones; in the studies checked, an unresolved V gene accounts for under half of them, and the cause for the rest is not known. The sample table lists some 450,000 clones, about nine tenths of them with a count of one. The ten largest account for roughly an eighth of the sample. Sample: peripheral blood. These receptors all come from a woman aged 50 to 65 with COVID-19, enrolled during active disease.

This chain joins TRBV13 and TRBJ1-1; TRBD1 is a possible D gene (5 bases). Germline V CDR1 and CDR2: PRHDT, FYEKMQ (reference sequence). The V gene lost 3 bases and the J gene lost 3 bases, with 11 bases spanning the gap. This CDR3 spans 14 amino acids. The chain's CDR3 is CASSFGGGDTEAFF. As DNA, the CDR3 is TGTGCCAGCAGCTTCGGTGGGGGGGACACTGAAGCTTTCTTT.

The chain employs TRBV19 and TRBJ2-2, with TRBD1 matching over 8 bases. The germline V gene has CDR1 LNHDA and CDR2 SQIVND (reference sequence). The ends lost 3 bases at V and 5 bases at J; junction bases unmatched: 5. The CDR3 length is 15 residues. CDR3 bases: TGTGCCAGTAGTATGGTTCAGGGGGCAACCGGGGAGCTGTTTTTT. This encodes CASSMVQGATGELFF.

CDR3 coding DNA: TGTGCCAGCAGCTTGGGAACGGGTTCACCCCTCCACTTT. This sequence encodes CASSLGTGSPLHF. The chain uses TRBV5-8 and TRBJ1-6; D is uncertain. Germline CDR1 is SGHTS and CDR2 is YDEGEE. This CDR3 is built from 13 residues. Trimming stripped 0 bases from V and 9 bases from J, with 7 bases between.

The J gene is TRBJ1-4, the V gene TRBV2; TRBD1 matches at 7 bases. Germline-derived CDR1 and CDR2 are SNHLY and FYNNEI. Germline trimming cut 5 bases from V and 4 bases from J; bases unmatched to any gene: 7. The CDR3 is 15 amino acids. The CDR3: CASSPLGTDNEKLFF. The CDR3 DNA reads TGTGCCAGCAGTCCCCTCGGGACAGATAATGAAAAACTGTTTTTT.

The chain is built from TRBV12-3 or TRBV12-4 and TRBJ2-3; D gene unclear. With 7 bases removed from V and 1 base from J, the gap between germline ends came to 9 bases. The CDR3 is 13 amino acids. CDR3 amino acids: CASTKTGTDTQYF. CDR3 DNA sequence: TGTGCCAGCACAAAAACTGGCACAGATACGCAGTATTTT.

The chain employs TRBV28 and TRBJ1-1; 7 bases match TRBD1. The CDR3 spans 13 residues. V was clipped by 6 bases and J by 3 bases; unmatched bases: 4. Looked up from germline, CDR1 is MDHEN and CDR2 is SYDVKM. CDR3 sequence (DNA): TGTGCCAGCAGAGTTACAGGGGACACTGAAGCTTTCTTT. Its protein is CASRVTGDTEAFF.

In its sample, this clone was seen once. This chain uses TRBV6-5 with TRBJ1-1; possible D gene TRBD1, 6 bases. This CDR3 region has 15 residues. Germline CDR1 is MNHEY and CDR2 is SVGAGI. Trimming removed 7 bases from V and 5 bases from J, with 20 bases in between. CDR3 residues: CASMISAGAGTEAFF. In DNA form, the CDR3 reads TGTGCCAGCATGATTTCGGCGGGGGCCGGGACTGAAGCTTTCTTT.

This rearrangement joins TRBV6-1 to TRBJ2-2, with TRBD2 as a possible D gene (6 bases). Trimming left V 3 bases short and J 3 bases short, with 14 bases between. CDR1 and CDR2 (germline): MNHNS, SASEGT. This CDR3 contains 16 residues. CDR3: CASSDPGTRYTGELFF. The CDR3 nucleotides are TGTGCCAGCAGTGACCCCGGGACTCGATACACCGGGGAGCTGTTTTTT.